The 32 T cell receptor beta chains reported below all come from one sample, sequenced in a study of cytomegalovirus exposure and HLA in healthy donors. The PCR had 60 Vbeta and 13 Jbeta primers. Method: immunoSEQ multiplex PCR; TCRdb's copy keeps in-frame clones and lacks some. The sample lists around 150,000 clones; 80% were seen once. The sample was PBMCs. Receptor source: a man aged 35 to 55 in good health and CMV-seropositive.

The chain carries TRBV9 and TRBJ2-2, with D perhaps TRBD2 (5 bases). Germline CDR1 is SGDLS and CDR2 is YYNGEE. V dropped 1 base and J dropped 4 bases, with 11 bases sitting between them. The CDR3 is 15 amino acids. The CDR3 protein is CASSVTGYSTGELFF. CDR3 bases: TGTGCCAGCAGCGTAACGGGGTATAGCACCGGGGAGCTGTTTTTT. The variable domain in full, with the rest retrieved from reference TRBV9 and TRBJ2-2, is DSGVTQTPKHLITATGQRVTLRCSPRSGDLSVYWYQQSLDQGLQFLIQYYNGEERAKGNILERFSAQQFPDLHSELNLSSLELGDSALYFCASSVTGYSTGELFFGEGSRLTVL.

V and J are TRBV5-1 and TRBJ2-1, with 10 bases aligning to TRBD2. CDR3 size: 17 residues. Germline assignment: CDR1 SGHRS and CDR2 YFSETQ. V shed 4 bases and J 6 bases; nucleotides not matched to a gene: 13. In DNA form, the CDR3 reads TGCGCCAGCAGCCAAGGGACTAGCGCCCGAGGGTCCAATGAGCAGTTCTTC. Translating gives CASSQGTSARGSNEQFF.

DNA for the CDR3: TGTGCCTGGAGACTAGGCTACGAGCAGTACTTC. The encoded protein is CAWRLGYEQYF. This rearrangement joins TRBV30 to TRBJ2-5; perhaps TRBD2 as D (5 bases). The better agreement between TRBJ2-7 and the DNA end casts doubt on the J call. Germline assignment: CDR1 GTSNPN and CDR2 SVGIG (reference sequence). This CDR3 has 11 residues.

V usage is TRBV19 and J usage is TRBJ1-1, with D unclear. Germline V gene lookup returns CDR1 LNHDA and CDR2 SQIVND (reference sequence). V dropped 5 bases and J dropped 1 base, with 11 bases sitting between them. The length of the CDR3 is 14 residues. The chain's CDR3 is CASSPGTANTEAFF. CDR3 bases: TGTGCCAGTAGTCCCGGTACAGCGAACACTGAAGCTTTCTTT.

The J gene is TRBJ1-4, the V gene TRBV10-3, with a tentative D call TRBD1 (6 bases). The germline gives CDR1 ENHRY, CDR2 SYGVKD. Trimming pared 3 bases from V and 8 bases from J, leaving 16 bases between. CDR3 size: 15 residues. The CDR3 bases are TGTGCCATCAGTGAAGAGGCAGGGGCGGCGGAAAAACTGTTTTTT. Its protein is CAISEEAGAAEKLFF.

J is TRBJ2-7 and V is TRBV5-4; the match to TRBD1 covers 7 bases. Germline V gene lookup returns CDR1 SGHNT and CDR2 YYREEE (reference sequence). The CDR3 sequence is 13 residues long. J lost 3 bases, V lost 5 bases, and 5 bases had no gene match. CDR3 coding DNA: TGTGCCAGCAGGAGAAGGGACAGCTACGAGCAGTACTTC. Protein product: CASRRRDSYEQYF.

Judged by abundance, this clone is medium-sized. V usage is TRBV25-1 and J usage is TRBJ2-1, with 7 positions matching TRBD2. CDR3 length: 12 amino acids. The ends lost 8 bases at V and 8 bases at J; junction bases unmatched: 6. Germline V gene sequence: CDR1 MGHDK, CDR2 SYGVNS. Written as DNA, the CDR3 is TGTGCCAGCGGTTTAGGGAGGGATGAGCAGTTCTTC. It is translated as CASGLGRDEQFF.

V is TRBV2 and J is TRBJ2-3; 8 bases match TRBD2. CDR1 SNHLY and CDR2 FYNNEI come from the germline V gene. J lost 0 bases, V lost 5 bases, and 13 bases had no gene match. The CDR3 extends over 18 amino acids. CDR3 residues: CASSNSLRGGMSTDTQYF. The CDR3 DNA is TGTGCCAGCAGTAATTCCCTCCGCGGGGGGATGAGCACAGATACGCAGTATTTT.

The V call is TRBV11-3, the J call TRBJ2-7; the match to TRBD1 covers 7 bases. From germline, CDR1 is SGHNT and CDR2 YENEEA. The CDR3 extends over 15 amino acids. The V segment lost 5 bases and the J segment 0 bases; nucleotides outside the gene matches: 7. CDR3 in DNA: TGTGCCAGCAGCCGCCGGGACAGACTCTCCTACGAGCAGTACTTC. It codes for CASSRRDRLSYEQYF.

The V and J genes are TRBV12-5 and TRBJ1-1; 9 bases are a match to TRBD1. V was clipped by 1 base and J by 5 bases; unmatched bases: 11. The CDR3 spans 17 residues. The germline V gene encodes CDR1 LGHNT and CDR2 FRNRAP. CDR3 residues: CASGLARLGTGRTEAFF. CDR3 nucleotides: TGTGCTAGTGGTTTGGCAAGACTCGGGACAGGGAGGACTGAAGCTTTCTTT.

The chain recombines TRBV28 with TRBJ1-2; D not certain. CDR3 size: 12 residues. Deletions cut 2 bases from V and 9 bases from J, with 10 bases between. From germline, CDR1 is MDHEN and CDR2 SYDVKM. The DNA for the CDR3 is TGTGCCAGCAGTTTACGCCTCGGGAGCTACACCTTC. Its translation: CASSLRLGSYTF.

V and J are TRBV5-1 and TRBJ2-3; TRBD2 might be the D (6 bases). The CDR3 spans 16 residues. CDR1 is SGHRS and CDR2 is YFSETQ in the germline V gene. The V end was cut by 3 bases, the J end by 5 bases, with 19 bases between. The CDR3 spells CASSSRPVPEGDTQYF. CDR3 nucleotide sequence: TGCGCCAGCAGCTCCCGGCCGGTCCCGGAGGGAGATACGCAGTATTTT.

The rearrangement uses TRBV20-1 and TRBJ2-3; D might be TRBD2 (5 bases). Germline assignment: CDR1 DFQATT and CDR2 SNEGSKA (reference sequence). CDR3 length: 11 residues. The CDR3 DNA reads TGCAGCGCGGGTTTCACAGATACGCAGTATTTT. It yields the protein CSAGFTDTQYF.

The rearrangement uses TRBV18 and TRBJ2-7; D not resolved. In germline, CDR1 is KGHSH, CDR2 LQKENI. V was shortened by 5 bases and J by 7 bases, with 15 bases between the two germline ends. This CDR3 is built from 13 residues. CDR3 in DNA: TGTGCCAGCTCAACCTCCCAGGTAGAGGAGCAGTACTTC. Translation gives CASSTSQVEEQYF.

The chain couples TRBV29-1 to TRBJ2-7; D is perhaps TRBD2 (5 bases). The CDR3 totals 12 residues. Germline V gives CDR1 SQVTM, CDR2 ANQGSEA. V lost 0 bases and J 5 bases, leaving 8 bases between the germline ends. CDR3 protein: CSVEESGNEQYF. The CDR3 coding sequence is TGCAGCGTTGAAGAATCGGGGAACGAGCAGTACTTC.

This clone was counted only a few times. The genes are TRBV5-5 and TRBJ1-2; the D gene is possibly TRBD1 (6 bases). CDR3 size: 14 residues. V dropped 0 bases and J dropped 1 base, with 7 bases sitting between them. From germline, CDR1 is SGHKS and CDR2 YYEKEE (reference sequence). The CDR3 loop reads CASSLDRVNYGYTF. The CDR3 DNA sequence: TGTGCCAGCAGCTTGGACAGGGTTAACTATGGCTACACCTTC.

V gene TRBV4-2 combines with J gene TRBJ1-2; 10 nucleotides match TRBD1. Germline V lookup: CDR1 LGHNA, CDR2 YNFKEQ. J was trimmed by 2 bases and V by 1 base; bases with no gene match: 7. CDR3 length equals 17 residues. CDR3 residues: CASSQGFRGQGNYGYTF. The CDR3 bases are TGTGCCAGCAGCCAAGGATTTAGGGGACAGGGGAACTATGGCTACACCTTC.

This clone was found a few times. This chain uses TRBV19 with TRBJ2-1; D gene ambiguous. The CDR3 loop spans 12 amino acids. CDR1 and CDR2 from the germline V gene are LNHDA and SQIVND (reference sequence). V lost 2 bases and J lost 9, with 8 bases in between. CDR3 DNA sequence: TGTGCCAGTAGTATATCTCCGGTTGAGCAGTTCTTC. It codes for CASSISPVEQFF.

V gene TRBV5-4 combines with J gene TRBJ1-2; 10 bases are a match to TRBD1. Germline values: CDR1 SGHNT, CDR2 YYREEE (reference sequence). The V and J ends lost 4 bases and 6 bases, in that order; junction bases with no gene match: 9. The CDR3 consists of 15 residues. The CDR3 sequence: CASSKWTGGKDGYTF. In DNA, the CDR3 is TGTGCCAGCAGCAAATGGACAGGGGGGAAGGATGGCTACACCTTC.

J is TRBJ2-7 and V is TRBV6-1; 12 bases are shared with TRBD1. Germline CDR1 is MNHNS and CDR2 is SASEGT. Trimming at V came to 5 bases and at J to 7 bases, leaving 6 bases not matched to a gene. The CDR3 sequence is 14 residues long. CDR3 nucleotides: TGTGCCAGCAGTCTCGGGACAGGGGGCGATGAGCAGTACTTC. It yields the protein CASSLGTGGDEQYF.

The chain recombines TRBV6-6 with TRBJ2-5; no definite D call. The CDR3 has 14 amino acids. CDR1 is MNHNY and CDR2 is SVGAGI in the germline V gene (reference sequence). V gave up 5 bases and J gave up 1 base, with 11 bases separating them. CDR3 sequence reads: CASSPFFSQETQYF. The CDR3 DNA is TGTGCCAGCAGTCCGTTTTTCAGCCAAGAGACCCAGTACTTC.

The V call is TRBV4-2, the J call TRBJ2-3, with D hard to call. This CDR3 comprises 13 residues. The V end was cut by 7 bases, the J end by 4 bases, with 12 bases between. Germline V gene sequence: CDR1 LGHNA, CDR2 YNFKEQ. The CDR3 DNA reads as TGTGCCAGCACTCCCCCAGACTCAGATACGCAGTATTTT. Its translation is CASTPPDSDTQYF.

This chain connects TRBV19 to TRBJ2-1; D gene ambiguous. Germline V gives CDR1 LNHDA, CDR2 SQIVND (reference sequence). V was clipped by 4 bases and J by 0 bases, with 7 bases between them. The CDR3 length is 14 residues. CDR3 loop: CASSTAGSYNEQFF. For the CDR3, the DNA is TGTGCCAGTAGTACGGCAGGCTCCTACAATGAGCAGTTCTTC. Full variable domain (missing parts from reference TRBV19 and TRBJ2-1): DGGITQSPKYLFRKEGQNVTLSCEQNLNHDAMYWYRQDPGQGLRLIYYSQIVNDFQKGDIAEGYSVSREKKESFPLTVTSAQKNPTAFYLCASSTAGSYNEQFFGPGTRLTVL.

There are a few counts of this clone. This chain joins TRBV18 and TRBJ2-5, with 9 bases matching TRBD1. Germline CDR1 reads KGHSH; CDR2 reads LQKENI. V shed 6 bases, J shed 2 bases, and the junction held 10 bases outside the gene matches. The CDR3 sequence is 16 residues long. The CDR3 loop is CASSLRPGQGQETQYF. The CDR3 coding sequence is TGTGCCAGCTCCCTAAGACCGGGACAGGGACAAGAGACCCAGTACTTC.

The V and J genes are TRBV4-3 and TRBJ2-3; D is perhaps TRBD1 (5 bases). The CDR3 has 16 residues. Per the germline V gene, CDR1 is LGHNA and CDR2 is YSLEER. V was trimmed by 0 bases and J by 7 bases, leaving 17 bases between them. The CDR3 protein is CASSQDGASPSYTQYF. As DNA, the CDR3 is TGCGCCAGCAGCCAAGATGGGGCTAGTCCCTCTTATACGCAGTATTTT.

This clone has just a few counts. The DNA for the CDR3 is TGTGCCAGCTCTAATGGGGGGGACACTGAAGCTTTCTTT. It encodes CASSNGGDTEAFF. The chain has TRBV18 and TRBJ1-1; D perhaps matches TRBD1 (5 bases). CDR1 and CDR2 from the germline V gene are KGHSH and LQKENI. The CDR3 contains 13 residues. V gave up 6 bases and J gave up 3 bases, with 11 bases separating them.

This chain joins TRBV5-1 and TRBJ2-7; the match to TRBD2 covers 11 bases. J gave up 6 bases and V 1 base, and 9 bases lay outside the gene matches. Germline values: CDR1 SGHRS, CDR2 YFSETQ. This CDR3 contains 16 residues. In nucleotides, the CDR3 is TGCGCCAGCAGCTTGAGGCTAGCGGGAGGACTGGGCGAGCAGTACTTC. Its translation is CASSLRLAGGLGEQYF.

The chain carries TRBV28 and TRBJ2-3, with a tentative D call TRBD2 (7 bases). Trimming removed 0 bases from V and 3 bases from J, with 28 bases in between. Germline CDR1 is MDHEN and CDR2 is SYDVKM. This CDR3 comprises 21 residues. The CDR3 loop reads CASSLWSRELLRGGKTDTQYF. The CDR3 DNA sequence: TGTGCCAGCAGTTTATGGAGCCGCGAACTGTTAAGGGGGGGGAAGACAGATACGCAGTATTTT.

This clone was found once. The V and J genes are TRBV5-6 and TRBJ2-3; 9 nucleotides align to TRBD1. The length of the CDR3 is 15 residues. Germline CDR1 and CDR2: SGHDT and YYEEEE. J was trimmed by 4 bases and V by 1 base; bases with no gene match: 4. CDR3 sequence reads: CASSLTGGYADTQYF. The CDR3 nucleotides are TGTGCCAGCAGCTTGACAGGGGGCTACGCAGATACGCAGTATTTT. The variable domain in full, completed from reference TRBV5-6 and TRBJ2-3, reads DAGVTQSPTHLIKTRGQQVTLRCSPKSGHDTVSWYQQALGQGPQFIFQYYEEEERQRGNFPDRFSGHQFPNYSSELNVNALLLGDSALYLCASSLTGGYADTQYFGPGTRLTVL.

The sample holds a few counts of this clone. The chain combines TRBV7-8 with TRBJ1-1; maybe TRBD1 (6 bases). Per germline, CDR1 SGHVS and CDR2 FQNEAQ. CDR3 length: 13 amino acids. With 4 bases removed from V and 9 bases from J, the gap between germline ends came to 15 bases. CDR3 in amino acids: CASSSREGGQAFF. In DNA, the CDR3 is TGTGCCAGCAGCTCCAGGGAGGGGGGGCAAGCTTTCTTT.

This sequence joins TRBV2 and TRBJ2-2, with a tentative D call TRBD1 (5 bases). The V gene lost 6 bases and the J gene lost 1 base, with 15 bases spanning the gap. The CDR3 contains 16 residues. Germline V gene lookup returns CDR1 SNHLY and CDR2 FYNNEI. The CDR3 nucleotides are TGTGCCAGCAGCGGTCAAGGGGCGTTGAACACCGGGGAGCTGTTTTTT. Amino acids: CASSGQGALNTGELFF.

The rearrangement links TRBV5-1 to TRBJ2-5, with a possible D match to TRBD1 (6 bases). The CDR3 is 15 amino acids. Germline-derived CDR1 and CDR2 are SGHRS and YFSETQ. Trimming removed 5 bases from V and 2 bases from J, with 16 bases in between. The DNA of the CDR3 is TGCGCCAGCAGGTGGGTTTCGGGACAACAAGAGACCCAGTACTTC. Protein: CASRWVSGQQETQYF.